This T cell receptor beta chain came from a study of cytomegalovirus exposure and HLA in healthy donors. Across the whole study: The early release's HLA-typed donors yielded 65 million to 85 million unique TCRs. Findings and caveats of the study: Within a later analysis, the majority of CMV-associated TCR beta chains appeared HLA-restricted.

Among the donors, all were healthy bone marrow donors. In germline, CDR1 is LGHNA, CDR2 YSLEER. Trimming took off 4 bases at V and 5 bases at J, with 15 bases between the two ends. The CDR3 contains 15 residues. Notes on this clone: Its matching antigen is unknown.

With 60 Vbeta and 13 Jbeta primers, the PCR was carried out. In the authors' workflow: Per a later analysis, the number of unique TCR beta chains was approximately 80 million, of which about 11 million were shared. Measured with immunoSEQ multiplex PCR; TCRdb has only the in-frame clones, and not every one. That table furnishes V, J and clone size, whereas the DNA furnished D and trimming. The sample includes around 120,000 clones, roughly 78% of them seen just once. The sequenced sample was PBMCs. V is TRBV4-3 and J is TRBJ2-1; a weak D match, TRBD1 (6 bases). The sequence derives from a young man in good health and CMV-seronegative. This CDR3 is CASSPGRGSNNEQFF. CDR3 DNA: TGCGCCAGCAGCCCGGGTAGGGGGTCCAACAATGAGCAGTTCTTC.